This passage covers 18 T cell receptor beta chains from one sample sequenced in a study of cytomegalovirus exposure and HLA in healthy donors. PCR was performed using 60 Vbeta and 13 Jbeta primers. TCRdb keeps only in-frame clones here, not all; method: immunoSEQ multiplex PCR. The table has approximately 120,000 clones, over 70% seen once. The source material was PBMCs. The receptors derive from a man aged 40-49 years in good health and CMV-seropositive.

The CDR3 region is CASSLLANQETQYF. CDR3 DNA: TGTGCCAGCAGTTTACTAGCGAACCAAGAGACCCAGTACTTC. J is TRBJ2-5 and V is TRBV27, with D perhaps TRBD2 (6 bases). The CDR3 is 14 residues long. Germline values: CDR1 MNHEY, CDR2 SMNVEV (reference sequence). V shed 2 bases and J shed 0 bases, with 7 bases lying between them.

The CDR3 protein is CASSFTDYNYGYTF. CDR3 nucleotides: TGTGCCAGCAGCTTTACCGACTATAACTATGGCTACACCTTC. This chain connects TRBV5-6 to TRBJ1-2; no clear D. This CDR3 comprises 14 residues. Trimming removed 2 bases from V and 1 base from J, with 9 bases in between. The germline V gene has CDR1 SGHDT and CDR2 YYEEEE.

The chain has TRBV18 and TRBJ2-7; perhaps TRBD1 as D (6 bases). Germline CDR1 reads KGHSH; CDR2 reads LQKENI. The CDR3 has 14 residues. V was shortened by 3 bases and J by 2 bases, with 11 bases between the two germline ends. CDR3 protein: CASSPPPGAYEQYF. The DNA of the CDR3 is TGTGCCAGCTCACCCCCCCCAGGGGCCTACGAGCAGTACTTC.

The rearrangement uses TRBV2 and TRBJ2-1; D unclear. The CDR3 loop spans 12 amino acids. In germline, CDR1 is SNHLY, CDR2 FYNNEI. V was shortened by 8 bases and J by 5 bases, with 10 bases between the two germline ends. The DNA for the CDR3 is TGTGCCAGCTGGCTAGTTAACAATGAGCAGTTCTTC. It encodes CASWLVNNEQFF.

The CDR3 DNA is TGTGCCACCAGTAGACCGGGACTACAGTACAATGAGCAGTTCTTC. Translated, it gives CATSRPGLQYNEQFF. The chain recombines TRBV15 with TRBJ2-1; 7 nucleotides align to TRBD2. The CDR3 is made up of 15 amino acids. Germline loops: CDR1 LNHNV, CDR2 YYDKDF (reference sequence). The ends lost 6 bases at V and 4 bases at J; junction bases unmatched: 9.

The chain joins TRBV6-5 to TRBJ2-1; 7 positions match TRBD1. In germline, CDR1 is MNHEY, CDR2 SVGAGI. This CDR3 is 15 amino acids long. V trimming: 4 bases; J trimming: 6 bases; junction bases outside the gene matches: 9. The CDR3 DNA reads as TGTGCCAGCAGTTCCCGGGACAGAGGGATCAATGAGCAGTTCTTC. This gives the protein CASSSRDRGINEQFF.

Here the CDR3 reads CASSLTQGRMNTEAFF. The CDR3 DNA follows: TGTGCCAGCAGCTTGACCCAGGGTAGGATGAACACTGAAGCTTTCTTT. The chain is built from TRBV5-6 and TRBJ1-1, with D perhaps matching TRBD1 (5 bases). The length of the CDR3 is 16 residues. Trimming left V 1 base short and J 0 bases short, with 13 bases between. From germline, CDR1 is SGHDT and CDR2 YYEEEE.

The chain employs TRBV7-9 and TRBJ1-1; no clear D. This CDR3 contains 10 residues. V was shortened by 8 bases and J by 5 bases, with 6 bases between the two germline ends. Germline V gene data show CDR1 as SEHNR and CDR2 as FQNEAQ (reference sequence). The CDR3 here is CASRGTEAFF. In DNA, the CDR3 is TGTGCCAGCCGGGGAACTGAAGCTTTCTTT.

The genes are TRBV6-5 and TRBJ2-6; the D is unclear. The CDR3 is 14 amino acids. Germline CDR1 is MNHEY and CDR2 is SVGAGI. Trimming cost V 6 bases and J 0 bases, with 6 bases left between them. This CDR3 reads CASRMSSGANVLTF. The CDR3 DNA is TGTGCCAGCAGAATGAGCTCTGGGGCCAACGTCCTGACTTTC.

The CDR3 coding sequence is TGTGCCAGCAGTTCCCGACAGGGCCAGGGTTACGAGCAGTACTTC. Its translation is CASSSRQGQGYEQYF. V is TRBV6-4 and J is TRBJ2-7; TRBD1 aligns across 7 bases. Germline assignment: CDR1 MRHNA and CDR2 SNTAGT. With 5 bases clipped from V and 4 bases from J, the junction kept 11 bases outside the gene matches. CDR3 size: 15 residues.

The rearrangement links TRBV18 to TRBJ2-7; TRBD2 might be the D (9 bases). With 4 bases removed from V and 5 bases from J, the gap between germline ends came to 21 bases. The germline gives CDR1 KGHSH, CDR2 LQKENI. The CDR3 is 16 amino acids. As DNA, the CDR3 is TGTGCCAGCTCACAGGCGGGGGGGGGACAGGCCCACGAGCAGTACTTC. Its protein is CASSQAGGGQAHEQYF. Full variable domain (missing parts from reference TRBV18 and TRBJ2-7): NAGVMQNPRHLVRRRGQEARLRCSPMKGHSHVYWYRQLPEEGLKFMVYLQKENIIDESGMPKERFSAEFPKEGPSILRIQQVVRGDSAAYFCASSQAGGGQAHEQYFGPGTRLTVT.

The chain recombines TRBV2 with TRBJ2-5; 9 bases agree with TRBD1. Unmatched junction bases numbered 15, after V lost 11 bases and J lost 5 bases. Germline V gene sequence: CDR1 SNHLY, CDR2 FYNNEI. The CDR3 sequence is 15 residues long. CDR3 coding DNA: TGTGCCGGCTCCGGACAGGGGATCGGTGGTGAGACCCAGTACTTC. It is translated as CAGSGQGIGGETQYF.

This clone has a single count. The rearrangement joins TRBV7-9 to TRBJ1-1; TRBD1 is a possible D gene (5 bases). Germline CDR1 SEHNR, CDR2 FQNEAQ (reference sequence). The length of the CDR3 is 15 residues. Between the trimmed V and J ends, which lost 4 bases and 6 bases, there was a span of 18 bases. The CDR3 sequence: CASSSSTAQVSEAFF. CDR3 nucleotide sequence: TGTGCCAGCAGCTCGTCGACAGCCCAGGTATCTGAAGCTTTCTTT.

This chain links TRBV4-2 with TRBJ2-1; D unclear. Per the germline V gene, CDR1 is LGHNA and CDR2 is YNFKEQ. Trimming stripped 0 bases from V and 8 bases from J, with 5 bases between. This CDR3 is 12 amino acids long. CDR3 in DNA: TGTGCCAGCAGCCAAGATCGGGATGAGCAGTTCTTC. This codes for CASSQDRDEQFF.

The chain links TRBV6-5 to TRBJ1-5; a weak D match, TRBD1 (5 bases). Germline-derived CDR1 and CDR2 are MNHEY and SVGAGI. This CDR3 is 13 amino acids long. Deletions cut 6 bases from V and 7 bases from J, with 13 bases between. The CDR3 DNA sequence: TGTGCCAGCAGGCGGGGGGAAGGGCAGCCCCAGCATTTT. It specifies CASRRGEGQPQHF.

CDR3 residues: CASSEMGRQGELFF. CDR3 bases: TGTGCCAGCAGTGAAATGGGACGACAGGGGGAACTGTTTTTT. The rearrangement links TRBV25-1 to TRBJ1-4, with 9 bases fitting TRBD1. Looked up from germline, CDR1 is MGHDK and CDR2 is SYGVNS. The CDR3 is 14 amino acids. Trimming took 2 bases from V and 12 from J; bases not matched to a gene: 7.

The CDR3 bases are TGTGCCAGCAGCGTTCAGGGAGGCGAGACCCAGTACTTC. It translates to CASSVQGGETQYF. The V gene is TRBV9, the J gene TRBJ2-5; maybe TRBD2 (6 bases). Germline assignment: CDR1 SGDLS and CDR2 YYNGEE. The CDR3 contains 13 residues. V was clipped by 2 bases and J by 5 bases, with 10 bases between them.

This clone came up once. The V and J genes are TRBV30 and TRBJ2-2; possibly TRBD2 for D (7 bases). The CDR3 has 14 residues. Germline V gene data show CDR1 as GTSNPN and CDR2 as SVGIG (reference sequence). Deletions cut 0 bases from V and 4 bases from J, with 9 bases between. The CDR3 is CAWSVGGGTGELFF. Written as DNA, the CDR3 is TGTGCCTGGAGTGTAGGGGGGGGCACCGGGGAGCTGTTTTTT.